Below, 22 T cell receptor beta chains from the same sample are listed, as sequenced in a study of blood T cell repertoires in COVID-19. Only in-frame clones appear in the TCRdb table, and some are missing; sequencing was by immunoSEQ multiplex PCR. Found here are 160,000 or so clones, nearly 80% of them singletons; the top ten hold around 14%. Sequencing input: peripheral blood. Every receptor here comes from a woman of 80 years or more with acute or convalescent COVID-19.

In its sample, this clone was seen once. The V gene is TRBV7-2, the J gene TRBJ1-1; no clear D gene. V lost 2 bases and J 0 bases, leaving 10 bases between the germline ends. This CDR3 is 15 amino acids long. Germline CDR1 and CDR2: SGHTA and FQGNSA. The CDR3 coding sequence is TGTGCCAGCAGCTTACAGGTGGTTGTGAACACTGAAGCTTTCTTT. It codes for CASSLQVVVNTEAFF.

This chain links TRBV19 with TRBJ1-4, with D tentatively TRBD1 (5 bases). V lost 7 bases to trimming and J lost 6 bases, with 15 bases between them. Germline loops: CDR1 LNHDA, CDR2 SQIVND (reference sequence). The CDR3 loop spans 14 amino acids. The CDR3 sequence is CASNPRGGDEKLFF. Here the CDR3 DNA reads TGTGCCAGTAACCCGCGGGGGGGAGATGAAAAACTGTTTTTT.

The chain carries TRBV30 and TRBJ1-3; D ambiguous. CDR1 is GTSNPN and CDR2 is SVGIG in the germline V gene (reference sequence). This CDR3 is 13 amino acids long. Trimming pared 1 base from V and 6 bases from J, leaving 10 bases between. CDR3 amino acids: CAWSAHTKNTIYF. In nucleotides, the CDR3 is TGTGCCTGGAGTGCCCACACGAAAAACACCATATATTTT.

This chain links TRBV27 with TRBJ1-4, with 7 bases matching TRBD1. Germline assignment: CDR1 MNHEY and CDR2 SMNVEV (reference sequence). Germline trimming cut 5 bases from V and 7 bases from J; bases unmatched to any gene: 10. The CDR3 length is 15 residues. CDR3 DNA: TGTGCCAGCAGTCCCTGGGACAGAGGGCGTGAAAAACTGTTTTTT. This codes for CASSPWDRGREKLFF.

The CDR3 here is CASSPTPGTGTEKLFF. CDR3 DNA: TGTGCCAGTAGCCCAACCCCCGGGACAGGGACAGAAAAACTGTTTTTT. The genes are TRBV19 and TRBJ1-4; 9 bases match TRBD1. The CDR3 totals 16 residues. Germline V gene lookup returns CDR1 LNHDA and CDR2 SQIVND (reference sequence). V shed 6 bases and J 8 bases; nucleotides not matched to a gene: 13.

This CDR3 reads CAIRSGTGGSYEQYF. CDR3 in DNA: TGTGCCATCAGATCCGGGACAGGGGGTTCCTACGAGCAGTACTTC. This chain connects TRBV10-3 to TRBJ2-7; 11 positions agree with TRBD1. CDR3 size: 15 residues. The V segment lost 6 bases and the J segment 1 base; nucleotides outside the gene matches: 5. Germline CDR1 reads ENHRY; CDR2 reads SYGVKD.

The chain couples TRBV2 to TRBJ1-4; perhaps TRBD1 as D (6 bases). The V end lost 6 bases, the J end lost 0 bases, and 11 bases lay between the germline ends. The CDR3 has 15 residues. Germline lookup yields CDR1 SNHLY and CDR2 FYNNEI. For the CDR3, the DNA is TGTGCCAGCAGGGCAGGGGTCCCAACTAATGAAAAACTGTTTTTT. It yields the protein CASRAGVPTNEKLFF. The variable domain in full, completed from reference TRBV2 and TRBJ1-4, reads EPEVTQTPSHQVTQMGQEVILRCVPISNHLYFYWYRQILGQKVEFLVSFYNNEISEKSEIFDDQFSVERPDGSNFTLKIRSTKLEDSAMYFCASRAGVPTNEKLFFGSGTQLSVL.

The chain carries TRBV3-1 (or the pseudogene TRBV3-2) and TRBJ2-5; 7 positions agree with TRBD1. V was clipped by 2 bases and J by 4 bases; unmatched bases: 7. The CDR3 consists of 15 residues. The germline V gene encodes CDR1 LGHDT and CDR2 YNNKEL (reference sequence). Here the CDR3 DNA reads TGTGCCAGCAGCCAAAGCAAGGGGGCTCTAGAGACCCAGTACTTC. The encoded protein is CASSQSKGALETQYF.

The chain combines TRBV14 with TRBJ2-7, with 7 positions matching TRBD1. The CDR3 is made up of 15 amino acids. Germline assignment: CDR1 SGHDN and CDR2 FVKESK. V was pared by 4 bases and J by 2 bases, with 8 bases of the junction left unmatched. The DNA for the CDR3 is TGTGCCAGCAGCCCTCAGGGACAGTTACCCTACGAGCAGTACTTC. It yields the protein CASSPQGQLPYEQYF.

This clone was detected only once. The chain has TRBV4-2 and TRBJ1-1; D call uncertain. V was shortened by 3 bases and J by 1 base, with 9 bases between the two germline ends. The germline CDR1 and CDR2 sequences are LGHNA and YNFKEQ. The CDR3 loop spans 14 amino acids. The CDR3 is CASSHQRGNTEAFF. CDR3 in DNA: TGTGCCAGCAGCCACCAACGGGGGAACACTGAAGCTTTCTTT.

The chain employs TRBV6-5 and TRBJ2-7; TRBD1 is a possible D gene (6 bases). The CDR3 runs to 13 residues. The V end lost 4 bases, the J end lost 5 bases, and 12 bases lay between the germline ends. Germline CDR1 MNHEY, CDR2 SVGAGI. CDR3 loop: CASSLAGVHEQYF. CDR3 bases: TGTGCCAGCAGTTTAGCAGGGGTGCACGAGCAGTACTTC.

The sample holds one count of this clone. This chain links TRBV7-2 with TRBJ2-7; TRBD2 matches 13 bases. The germline CDR1 and CDR2 sequences are SGHTA and FQGNSA. Losses at the gene ends were 5 bases for V and 4 bases for J; bases not matched to a gene: 8. The CDR3 is made up of 16 amino acids. CDR3 sequence reads: CASSKLAGGQKYEQYF. The CDR3 DNA is TGTGCCAGCAGCAAACTAGCGGGAGGGCAGAAGTACGAGCAGTACTTC.

V and J are TRBV3-1 (or the pseudogene TRBV3-2) and TRBJ2-1; 7 nucleotides match TRBD1. This CDR3 has 16 residues. Trimming cost V 2 bases and J 4 bases; bases outside gene matches: 8. The germline CDR1 and CDR2 sequences are LGHDT and YNNKEL (reference sequence). CDR3 sequence (DNA): TGTGCCAGCAGCCAAAGGGGGCGGGCATTATACAATGAGCAGTTCTTC. This codes for CASSQRGRALYNEQFF.

This clone has a handful of counts. The CDR3 reads CASFAGWDNEQFF. CDR3 sequence (DNA): TGTGCCAGCTTTGCGGGATGGGACAATGAGCAGTTCTTC. This chain links TRBV28 with TRBJ2-1; tentative D call: TRBD2 (6 bases). The CDR3 runs to 13 residues. Trimming took 8 bases from V and 5 from J, leaving 13 bases between them. The germline V gene has CDR1 MDHEN and CDR2 SYDVKM.

The genes are TRBV18 and TRBJ2-5; D gene ambiguous. This CDR3 has 13 amino acids. The V gene lost 2 bases and the J gene lost 5 bases, with 9 bases spanning the gap. Germline V gives CDR1 KGHSH, CDR2 LQKENI. CDR3 nucleotides: TGTGCCAGCTCACCAGGGCTGGTGGAGACCCAGTACTTC. This translates into CASSPGLVETQYF.

This sequence joins TRBV2 and TRBJ1-1, with 7 bases lining up with TRBD1. The germline V gene has CDR1 SNHLY and CDR2 FYNNEI. This CDR3 region has 13 residues. V dropped 6 bases and J dropped 4; count of bases not matched to a gene: 5. Here the CDR3 reads CASRDREVTEAFF. CDR3 in DNA: TGTGCCAGCAGAGACAGGGAGGTCACTGAAGCTTTCTTT.

CDR3 DNA: TGTGCCAGCTTAGAAACCGGGAACACTGAAGCTTTCTTT. Amino acid sequence: CASLETGNTEAFF. This chain uses TRBV18 with TRBJ1-1; D remains ambiguous. The V gene lost 7 bases and the J gene lost 1 base, with 10 bases spanning the gap. In germline, CDR1 is KGHSH, CDR2 LQKENI. The CDR3 has 13 residues.

The table lists this clone with a few counts. V and J are TRBV6-6 and TRBJ1-2; possibly TRBD1 for D (6 bases). The CDR3 contains 17 residues. Germline-derived CDR1 and CDR2 are MNHNY and SVGAGI (reference sequence). Trimming left V 5 bases short and J 3 bases short, with 22 bases between. The CDR3 DNA sequence: TGTGCCAGCAGTCCGCCCACAGGGCCCACAAGCTACTATGGCTACACCTTC. Translation: CASSPPTGPTSYYGYTF.

The genes are TRBV6-5 and TRBJ2-7; D possibly corresponds to TRBD2 (6 bases). Germline loops: CDR1 MNHEY, CDR2 SVGAGI. V lost 10 bases, J lost 3 bases, and 13 bases lay in between. The CDR3 totals 12 residues. For the CDR3, the DNA is TGTGCCACCTCTGGGGGACTCTACGAGCAGTACTTC. It specifies CATSGGLYEQYF.

The chain links TRBV7-9 to TRBJ1-6, with D possibly TRBD1 on 6 matching bases. With 11 bases removed from V and 0 bases from J, the gap between germline ends came to 14 bases. The CDR3 sequence is 15 residues long. The germline V gene has CDR1 SEHNR and CDR2 FQNEAQ (reference sequence). The CDR3 sequence is CASEGGSSYNSPLHF. Written as DNA, the CDR3 is TGTGCCTCAGAGGGGGGGAGCTCCTATAATTCACCCCTCCACTTT.

The chain employs TRBV19 and TRBJ1-4, with 7 bases fitting TRBD1. Germline CDR1 reads LNHDA; CDR2 reads SQIVND (reference sequence). This CDR3 is 16 amino acids long. Trimming cost V 9 bases and J 0 bases; bases outside gene matches: 10. CDR3 residues: CASQRGLRTTNEKLFF. The DNA for the CDR3 is TGTGCCAGCCAAAGGGGGCTCAGAACAACTAATGAAAAACTGTTTTTT.

The chain couples TRBV21-1 to TRBJ2-3; the table's D call TRBD2 went unverified against the DNA. TRBV21-1 constitutes a pseudogene. This CDR3 has 19 residues. The CDR3 is CASSKPKTSGGNSTDTQYF. The CDR3, as DNA: TGTGCCAGCAGCAAACCCAAGACTAGCGGGGGGAACTCCACAGATACGCAGTATTTT.